This is a list of T cell receptor beta chains from one sample in a study of technical replicates of blood from several donors. TCRdb keeps only in-frame clones here, not all; method: immunoSEQ multiplex PCR. This table has about 72,000 clones, roughly 96% appearing once. The sample comprised T cells isolated from PBMCs. The receptors come from a human donor in good health. The conserved cysteine and the conserved F or W are not part of the CDR3 here. Only some rows state a clone size, as once, few, many or a class for expanded clones.

cdr3_aa	j_call	v_call	clone_size
ASWGGSYEQY	TRBJ2-7	TRBV28	.
ASSLGQGRSYSSYEQY	TRBJ2-7	TRBV5-4	once
ASSGLKDYEQY	TRBJ2-7	TRBV14	.
ASSPQQGDQETQY	TRBJ2-5	TRBV18	.
ASSGKASGGANEQF	TRBJ2-1	TRBV10-1	.
SVEETSEGGQF	TRBJ2-1	TRBV29-1	.
ASSLVLSWPSGADTGELF	TRBJ2-2	TRBV7-8	.
ASMGTGSYEQY	TRBJ2-7	TRBV25-1	.
ASSQDGRGKF	TRBJ2-1	TRBV4-2	.
ASTQRGYEQY	TRBJ2-7	TRBV13	once
ASSLGSGDTQY	TRBJ2-3	TRBV11-3	once
ASSLGTNPY	TRBJ2-7	TRBV7-9	.
ASSQTSGGLDTQY	TRBJ2-3	TRBV6-5	once
ASSGTGPVLITEAF	TRBJ1-1	TRBV2	.
ASSNQGQAGEKLF	TRBJ1-4	TRBV5-1	.
ASSKGNRWNRDNYGYT	TRBJ1-2	TRBV21-1	.
ASSLVWRAEGTQY	TRBJ2-5	TRBV7-6	.
SVEVSQGKGFPYGYT	TRBJ1-2	TRBV29-1	.
ASSVWSDRESPGANVLT	TRBJ2-6	TRBV6-1	.
ASSSRGRGRFDEKLF	TRBJ1-4	TRBV7-2	.
ASSESLAANTGELF	TRBJ2-2	TRBV6-4	.
ASNPGQSLNTEAF	TRBJ1-1	TRBV6-1	.
ASSWRTSGGEETQY	TRBJ2-5	TRBV5-5	.
SALLRDTPGANVLT	TRBJ2-6	TRBV29-1	.
ASSQDPGLLYGYT	TRBJ1-2	TRBV14	.
ASSLERTGGNTEAF	TRBJ1-1	TRBV5-1	once
ASSEQGENTGELF	TRBJ2-2	TRBV2	.
ASSGGQGPTEAF	TRBJ1-1	TRBV5-1	.
SVVNRGRYEQY	TRBJ2-7	TRBV29-1	.